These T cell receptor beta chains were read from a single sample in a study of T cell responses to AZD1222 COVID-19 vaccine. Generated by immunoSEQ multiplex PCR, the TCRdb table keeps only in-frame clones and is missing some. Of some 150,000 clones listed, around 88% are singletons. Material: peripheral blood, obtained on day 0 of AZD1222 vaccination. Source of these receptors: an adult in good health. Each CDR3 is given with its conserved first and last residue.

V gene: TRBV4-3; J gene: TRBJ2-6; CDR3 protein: CAMITGTSSLSGANVLTF
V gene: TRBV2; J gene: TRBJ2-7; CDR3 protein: CASRQSSYEQYF
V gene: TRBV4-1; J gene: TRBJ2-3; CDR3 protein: CASLERKGGDTQYF
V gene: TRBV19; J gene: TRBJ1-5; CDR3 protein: CASSRGPTGNQPQHF
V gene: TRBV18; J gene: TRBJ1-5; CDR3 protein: CASSPEMSTSNQPQHF
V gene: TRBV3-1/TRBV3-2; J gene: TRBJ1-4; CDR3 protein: CASSRTAANEKLFF
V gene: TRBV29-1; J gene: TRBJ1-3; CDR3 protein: CSVRQGSGNTIYF
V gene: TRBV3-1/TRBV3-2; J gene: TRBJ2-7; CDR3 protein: CASSPDSYEQYF
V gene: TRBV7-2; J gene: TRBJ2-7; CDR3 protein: CASSLGPPESYEQYF
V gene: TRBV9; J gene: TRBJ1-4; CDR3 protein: CASSVSWGQSNEKLFF
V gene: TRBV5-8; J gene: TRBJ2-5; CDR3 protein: CASSPQGGRQETQYF
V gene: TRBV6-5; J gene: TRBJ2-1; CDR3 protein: CASSYDQRDYNEQFF
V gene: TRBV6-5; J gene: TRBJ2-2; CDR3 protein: CASSYSTPSPGELFF
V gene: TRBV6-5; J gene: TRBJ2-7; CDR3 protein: CASSYDYEQYF
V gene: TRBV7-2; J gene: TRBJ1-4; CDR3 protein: CASSPKRAAEKLFF
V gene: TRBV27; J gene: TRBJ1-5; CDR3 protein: CASSLTGGFTQPQHF
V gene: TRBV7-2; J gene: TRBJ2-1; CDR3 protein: CASSLYARKFYNEQFF
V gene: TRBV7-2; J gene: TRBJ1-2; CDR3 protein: CASSPTTAAYGYTF
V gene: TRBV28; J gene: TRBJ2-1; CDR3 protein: CASSLPGTGPYNEQFF
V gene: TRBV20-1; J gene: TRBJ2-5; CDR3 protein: CSASFQREVGETQYF
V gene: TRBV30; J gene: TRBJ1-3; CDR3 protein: CAWSPGPAGNTIYF
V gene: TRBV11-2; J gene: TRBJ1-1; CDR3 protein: CASSTPGQVWGTEAFF
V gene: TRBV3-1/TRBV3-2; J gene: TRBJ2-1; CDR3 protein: CASSPWREGYNEQFF
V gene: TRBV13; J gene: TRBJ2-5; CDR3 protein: CASSPVGIRETQYF
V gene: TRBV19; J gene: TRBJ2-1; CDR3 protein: CASSTTGTSWNEQFF
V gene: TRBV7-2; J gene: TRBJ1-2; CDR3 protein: CASSPGFGRDGYTF
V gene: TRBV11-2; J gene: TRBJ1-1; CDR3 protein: CASSPSGGVNTEAFF
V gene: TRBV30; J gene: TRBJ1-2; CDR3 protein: CAWSMTQDLYYVYGYTF
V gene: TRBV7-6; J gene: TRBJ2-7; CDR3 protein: CASSLVGQGGEQYF
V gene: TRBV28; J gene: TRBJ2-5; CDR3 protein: CASSISGLIGGSGETQYF
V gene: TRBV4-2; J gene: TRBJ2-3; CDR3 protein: CASSQEVSPNTDTQYF
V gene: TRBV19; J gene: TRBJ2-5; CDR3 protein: CASSTWTSGRGETQYF
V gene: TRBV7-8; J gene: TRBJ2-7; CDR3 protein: CASSRTGYEQYF
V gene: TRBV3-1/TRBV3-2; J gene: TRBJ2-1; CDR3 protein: CASSQDAHEQFF
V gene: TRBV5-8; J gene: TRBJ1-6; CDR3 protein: CASSPTGDSPLHF
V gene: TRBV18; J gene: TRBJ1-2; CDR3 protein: CASSRDTSLVGDGYTF
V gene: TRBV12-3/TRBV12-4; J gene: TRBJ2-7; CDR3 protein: CASSLAGTYEQYF
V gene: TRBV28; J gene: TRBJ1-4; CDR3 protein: CASRGQGQEKLFF
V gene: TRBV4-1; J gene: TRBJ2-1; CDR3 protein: CASSQVGTSGYNEQFF
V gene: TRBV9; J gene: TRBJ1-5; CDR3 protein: CASSVGASEGQPQHF
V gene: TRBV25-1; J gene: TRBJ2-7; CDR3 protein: CASRGADSYEQYF
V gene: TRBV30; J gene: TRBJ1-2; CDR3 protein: CAWSEQGYGYTF
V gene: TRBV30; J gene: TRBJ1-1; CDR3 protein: CAWGWGAEAFF
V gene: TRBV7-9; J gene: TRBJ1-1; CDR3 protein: CASSLGAGVEAFF
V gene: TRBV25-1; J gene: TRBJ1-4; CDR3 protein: CASSGGSANEKLFF